This TCR beta chain was found in a study of PD-1 blockade in classical Hodgkin lymphoma (dated by TCRdb to the early 2020s). The study in broad terms: Nivolumab dosing was 3 mg/kg intravenously every 2 weeks, continuing until either disease progression or unacceptable toxicity. The study used TCR beta sequencing and CyTOF to define a peripheral blood immune signature of response to PD-1 blockade in classical Hodgkin lymphoma.

Here is what the overall study found, with its caveats: Lower diversity was seen in patients whose nivolumab began less than 1 year after ASCT, and these patients were left out of later analyses so that immune reconstitution would not confound the results. Only a single clinical trial cohort was studied, and what caused the repertoire differences, possibly disease activity or prior therapy, remained undefined. Baseline diversity similar to that of newly diagnosed patients was observed in trial patients achieving complete response, whereas significantly lower diversity was observed in partial responders and progressors. Baseline TCR diversity was reported to be lower in newly diagnosed patients than in healthy donors and to be lower still in relapsed/refractory patients. By C4D1, a significant rise was seen in CD4+ TCR diversity but not in CD8+ TCR diversity (p=0.0027 vs p=0.16), and the rise was most apparent among complete responders (p=0.02).

The Qiagen DNeasy kit was used to extract genomic DNA both from unsorted PBMCs and from the negatively selected CD4+ and CD8+ fractions. TCR beta CDR3 regions were subjected to amplification by immunoSEQ multiplex PCR with primers that anneal to V and J segments. A synthetic immune receptor repertoire was used to minimize amplification bias, and remaining bias was computationally removed after sequencing. The paper's processing steps were these. Custom Python scripts were used to quantify repertoire diversity as the Shannon entropy index. The unsorted, CD4+ and CD8+ repertoires were each analyzed separately, with the exception of combined analyses, where CD4+ and CD8+ sequences were merged in silico. A clone counted as expanded when the clone's frequency after treatment rose at least 2-fold relative to C1D1, and clones undetected at baseline were given a pseudocount of 0.5. Clones with 0 or 1 copy at C1D1 were classified as singleton clones, and clones with 2 or more copies were classified as non-singleton clones. Clones expanded in unsorted samples were annotated as CD4+, CD8+ or unknown by matching protein sequences in sorted samples from the same patient. Wilcoxon tests on paired samples were used to test diversity changes from C1D1 to C4D1. The table comes from immuneACCESS by way of TCRdb, which keeps in-frame sequences with V and J called. Part of the clones is missing from these tables; in studies checked, under half for an unresolved V gene and the rest for unknown reasons. V and J calls and clone size are as listed in that table; D and trimming were resolved from the DNA. Recorded for this sample are 40,000 to 45,000 clones; approximately 70% of them occurred a single time. Of the sample, over 2% falls within the top ten clones.

Of note for this clone: The antigen this receptor binds is unknown. No much larger clonotype is one base removed from it; base qualities were not supplied.

Sequences KGHSH (CDR1) and LQKENI (CDR2) are obtained from the germline V gene. Its CDR3 holds 14 amino acids, cysteine through phenylalanine. Kept here is only the CDR3 DNA, which spans 42 bases and is read in frame from base 1. The germline ends are 17 bases apart after V is trimmed by 0 bases and J by 12 bases. The sample's time point, from its label and the paper: cycle 4 day 1 (C4D1), after 5 to 7 weeks of nivolumab. All trial patients had relapsed after autologous stem cell transplantation, with cohorts A, B and C differing in prior brentuximab vedotin exposure. The trial cohort comprised some 60 patients with relapsed/refractory classical Hodgkin lymphoma whose best overall responses were complete response, partial response or progressive disease. In the multi-cohort phase II CheckMate 205 trial, trial patients received single-agent nivolumab. An independent review committee assessed best overall response by applying the 2007 International Working Group response criteria. PBMCs from the trial were collected at three points: immediately before nivolumab initiation (C1D1), and during therapy at cycle 2 day 1 and cycle 4 day 1. Peripheral blood was collected in 8 mL Vacutainer Cell Preparation Tubes, from which PBMCs were isolated by centrifugation and then cryopreserved.

This sequence uses TRBV18 and TRBJ1-1; the D segment could be TRBD1, given 5 matching bases. Sequencing was performed on peripheral blood mononuclear cells (PBMCs), taken before the fourth cycle of nivolumab. The receptor's source is a human donor with classical Hodgkin lymphoma. The sequenced DNA is TGTGCCAGCTCACCACCGGGGAGGCAGGGCGCGACTTTCTTT. Translated, it gives CASSPPGRQGATFF.